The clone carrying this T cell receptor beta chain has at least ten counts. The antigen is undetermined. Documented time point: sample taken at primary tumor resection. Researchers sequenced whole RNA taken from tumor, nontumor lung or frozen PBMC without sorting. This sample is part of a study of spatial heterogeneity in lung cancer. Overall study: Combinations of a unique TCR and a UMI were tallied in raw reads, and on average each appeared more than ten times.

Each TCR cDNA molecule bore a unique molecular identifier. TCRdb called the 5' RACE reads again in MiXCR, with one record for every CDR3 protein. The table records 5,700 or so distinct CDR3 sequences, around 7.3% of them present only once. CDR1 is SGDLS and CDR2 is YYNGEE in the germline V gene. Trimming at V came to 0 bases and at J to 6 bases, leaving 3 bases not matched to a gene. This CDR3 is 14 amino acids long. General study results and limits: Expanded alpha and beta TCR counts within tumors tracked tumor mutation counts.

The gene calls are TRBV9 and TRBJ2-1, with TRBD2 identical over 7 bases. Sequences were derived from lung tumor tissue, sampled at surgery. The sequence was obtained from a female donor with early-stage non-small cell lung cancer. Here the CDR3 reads CASSVAASGNEQFF. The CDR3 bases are TGTGCCAGCAGCGTAGCGGCTAGCGGCAATGAGCAGTTCTTC.